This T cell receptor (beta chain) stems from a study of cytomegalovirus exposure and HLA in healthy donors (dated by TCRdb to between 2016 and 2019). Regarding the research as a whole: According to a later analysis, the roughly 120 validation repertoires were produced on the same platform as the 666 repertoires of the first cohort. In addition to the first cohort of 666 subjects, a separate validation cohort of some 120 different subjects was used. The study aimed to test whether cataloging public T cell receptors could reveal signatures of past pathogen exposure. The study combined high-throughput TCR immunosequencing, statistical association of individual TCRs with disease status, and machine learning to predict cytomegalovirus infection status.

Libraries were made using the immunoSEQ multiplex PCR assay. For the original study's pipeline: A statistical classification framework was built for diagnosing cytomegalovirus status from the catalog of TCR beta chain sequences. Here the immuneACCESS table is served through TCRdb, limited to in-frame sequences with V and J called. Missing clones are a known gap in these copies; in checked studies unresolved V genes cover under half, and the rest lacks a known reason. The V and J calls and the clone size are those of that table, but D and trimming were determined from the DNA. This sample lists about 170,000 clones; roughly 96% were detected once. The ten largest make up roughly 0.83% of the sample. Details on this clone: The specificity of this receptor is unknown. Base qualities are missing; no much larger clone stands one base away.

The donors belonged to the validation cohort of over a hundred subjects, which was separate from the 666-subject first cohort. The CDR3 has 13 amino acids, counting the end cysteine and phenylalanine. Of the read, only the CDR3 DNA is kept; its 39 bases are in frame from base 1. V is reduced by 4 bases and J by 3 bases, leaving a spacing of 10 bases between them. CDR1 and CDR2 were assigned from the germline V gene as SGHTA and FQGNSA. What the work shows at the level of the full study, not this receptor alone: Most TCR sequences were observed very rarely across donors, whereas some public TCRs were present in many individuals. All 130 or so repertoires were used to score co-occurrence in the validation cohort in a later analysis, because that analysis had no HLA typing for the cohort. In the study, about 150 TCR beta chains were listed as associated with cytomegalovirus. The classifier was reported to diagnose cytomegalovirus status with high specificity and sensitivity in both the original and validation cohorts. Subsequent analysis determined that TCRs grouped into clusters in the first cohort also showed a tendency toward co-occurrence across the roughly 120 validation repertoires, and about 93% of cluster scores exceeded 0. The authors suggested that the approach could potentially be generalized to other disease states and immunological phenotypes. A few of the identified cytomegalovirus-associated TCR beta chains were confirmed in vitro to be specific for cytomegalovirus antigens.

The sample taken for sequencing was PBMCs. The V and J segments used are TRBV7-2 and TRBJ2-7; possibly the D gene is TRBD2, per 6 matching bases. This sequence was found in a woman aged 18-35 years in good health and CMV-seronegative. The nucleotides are TGTGCCAGCAGCTATTCCGGGGGCTACGAGCAGTACTTC. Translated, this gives CASSYSGGYEQYF.